Listed below are T cell receptor beta chains from one sample, sequenced in a study of blood T cell repertoires in COVID-19. Profiling relied on immunoSEQ multiplex PCR, and the TCRdb table lists in-frame clones only, not all of them. The data hold about 130,000 clones, with around 83% observed a single time. Sample: PBMCs or T cells enriched from blood (not recorded which). Every receptor here comes from a man aged 30 to 45 who had recovered from COVID-19. Each CDR3 is given with its conserved first and last residue. The D gene is left open where the match is weak. The size field is filled for only some rows; it gives once, few, many or a size class.

j_call clone_size d_call v_call cdr3_aa cdr3_nt
TRBJ2-5 . . TRBV5-1 CASSLDRELETQYF TGCGCCAGCAGCTTGGACAGGGAATTGGAGACCCAGTACTTC
TRBJ1-5 . . TRBV2 CASSEALGQGNQPQHF TGTGCCAGCAGTGAAGCGCTAGGCCAGGGAAATCAGCCCCAGCATTTT
TRBJ1-5 . . TRBV27 CASSLSYGGGQPQHF TGTGCCAGCAGTTTATCGTATGGGGGAGGTCAGCCCCAGCATTTT
TRBJ2-1 . TRBD2 TRBV3-1/TRBV3-2 CASSQDALAGEQFF TGTGCCAGCAGCCAAGATGCGCTAGCGGGCGAGCAGTTCTTC
TRBJ1-5 . . TRBV4-1 CASSPTGSNQPQHF TGCGCCAGCAGCCCGACGGGTAGCAATCAGCCCCAGCATTTT
TRBJ2-5 . . TRBV9 CASSVGPEGLETQYF TGTGCCAGCAGCGTAGGTCCGGAGGGTTTAGAGACCCAGTACTTC
TRBJ2-7 . . TRBV6-5 CASSMTDIYEQYF TGTGCCAGCAGTATGACAGACATCTACGAGCAGTACTTC
TRBJ1-3 . TRBD1 TRBV7-6 CASSLGQGNTIYF TGTGCCAGCAGCTTAGGACAGGGGAACACCATATATTTT
TRBJ1-5 few . TRBV2 CASSEGGNQPQHF TGTGCCAGCAGCGAGGGGGGCAATCAGCCCCAGCATTTT
TRBJ1-5 . . TRBV9 CASSPTGVSNQPQHF TGTGCCAGCAGCCCGACGGGGGTGAGCAATCAGCCCCAGCATTTT
TRBJ1-6 . . TRBV6-5 CASSYSNRERGSPLHF TGTGCCAGCAGTTACTCTAACCGGGAACGGGGTTCACCCCTCCACTTT
TRBJ1-2 . . TRBV6-5 CASSPGEGYTF TGTGCCAGCAGCCCAGGGGAGGGCTACACCTTC
TRBJ1-6 few TRBD1 TRBV30 CAWSVRDRDNSPLHF TGTGCCTGGAGTGTCCGGGACAGGGATAATTCACCCCTCCACTTT
TRBJ2-5 . . TRBV7-9 CASSAGQETQYF TGTGCCAGCAGCGCGGGCCAAGAGACCCAGTACTTC
TRBJ1-2 . . TRBV5-4 CASREGPRGDGYTF TGTGCCAGCAGGGAAGGGCCACGGGGAGACGGCTACACCTTC
TRBJ1-1 few . TRBV1 CTSSHPSGENTEAFF TGCACCAGCAGCCACCCATCAGGGGAGAACACTGAAGCTTTCTTT
TRBJ2-1 once TRBD2 TRBV19 CATTWGTSGRSEQFF TGTGCCACTACGTGGGGAACTAGCGGGAGATCTGAGCAGTTCTTC
TRBJ2-1 . TRBD2 TRBV2 CASRPEGSGSFNNEQFF TGTGCCAGCAGACCAGAGGGTAGCGGGAGTTTTAATAATGAGCAGTTCTTC
TRBJ1-1 . . TRBV18 CASSPETLQGYTEAFF TGTGCCAGCTCACCAGAGACTCTTCAGGGATACACTGAAGCTTTCTTT
TRBJ2-1 . TRBD2 TRBV5-4 CASSPGLAGLEQFF TGTGCCAGCAGCCCGGGACTAGCGGGGTTGGAGCAGTTCTTC
TRBJ2-3 . TRBD1 TRBV7-3 CASSSPGGEDTQYF TGTGCCAGCAGCTCCCCAGGGGGCGAAGATACGCAGTATTTT
TRBJ2-5 . TRBD1 TRBV2 CASRTDRGETQYF TGTGCCAGCAGGACAGACAGGGGAGAGACCCAGTACTTC
TRBJ1-4 . TRBD1 TRBV7-2 CASSRFGQGARIEKLFF TGTGCCAGCAGCCGTTTCGGACAGGGGGCTCGGATTGAAAAACTGTTTTTT
TRBJ1-6 . TRBD1 TRBV5-5 CASSPQGDNSPLHF TGTGCCAGCAGCCCACAGGGGGATAATTCACCCCTCCACTTT
TRBJ1-1 . . TRBV11-2 CASSLEGIRSNTEAFF TGTGCCAGCAGCTTAGAAGGAATCAGGTCGAACACTGAAGCTTTCTTT
TRBJ2-5 . TRBD2 TRBV10-2 CASSDPPSGETQYF TGCGCCAGCAGTGATCCCCCTAGCGGGGAGACCCAGTACTTC
TRBJ1-2 . TRBD1 TRBV4-1 CASSQRTGENYGYTF TGCGCCAGCAGCCAAAGGACAGGGGAGAACTATGGCTACACCTTC
TRBJ1-1 . . TRBV19 CAIATGLNTEAFF TGTGCCATCGCGACAGGACTGAACACTGAAGCTTTCTTT
TRBJ2-3 . TRBD1 TRBV7-6 CASSPGQGGSASTDTQYF TGTGCCAGCAGCCCGGGACAGGGAGGTTCGGCTAGCACAGATACGCAGTATTTT
TRBJ2-5 . TRBD1 TRBV19 CASSGTGGRTQYF TGTGCCAGCTCCGGGACAGGGGGCCGGACCCAGTACTTC
TRBJ2-1 . . TRBV2 CASSEGTLLQFF TGTGCCAGCAGTGAGGGGACACTCTTGCAGTTCTTC
TRBJ2-1 . . TRBV4-1 CASSPSLVVDEQFF TGCGCCAGCAGCCCCTCTTTAGTGGTCGATGAGCAGTTCTTC
TRBJ1-1 . . TRBV19 CASSIGGPNTEAFF TGTGCCAGTAGTATAGGGGGCCCAAACACTGAAGCTTTCTTT
TRBJ1-2 once . TRBV6-5 CASSYSRSRSYGYTF TGTGCCAGCAGTTACTCACGGAGCCGGAGCTATGGCTACACCTTC
TRBJ1-6 . . TRBV28 CASHGQLDSPLHF TGTGCCAGCCACGGACAGTTGGACTCACCCCTCCACTTT
TRBJ2-3 . TRBD2 TRBV5-1 CASSAGTSGSWDTQYF TGCGCCAGCAGCGCCGGGACTAGCGGGAGTTGGGATACGCAGTATTTT
TRBJ2-3 . . TRBV9 CASSVAGVSDTQYF TGTGCCAGCAGCGTAGCGGGGGTTTCAGATACGCAGTATTTT
TRBJ1-1 . . TRBV19 CASSLGGLGTEAFF TGTGCCAGTTCTCTGGGAGGTTTGGGCACTGAAGCTTTCTTT
TRBJ2-1 . TRBD2 TRBV10-3 CAISDGTSGRVNEQFF TGTGCCATCAGTGACGGGACTAGCGGGAGGGTTAATGAGCAGTTCTTC
TRBJ2-4 . TRBD1 TRBV5-1 CASRGGTGLKNIQYF TGCGCCAGCAGGGGCGGGACAGGGCTAAAAAACATTCAGTACTTC
TRBJ2-3 . . TRBV3-1/TRBV3-2 CASSHGSGGTDTQYF TGTGCCAGCAGCCATGGATCAGGGGGCACAGATACGCAGTATTTT
TRBJ1-6 . TRBD1 TRBV24-1 CATYYRTGDSPSPLHF TGTGCCACCTACTATAGGACAGGGGATTCACCTTCACCCCTCCACTTT
TRBJ2-3 . . TRBV6-5 CASRTGADTQYF TGTGCCAGCAGGACGGGGGCAGATACGCAGTATTTT
TRBJ1-2 . . TRBV7-9 CASRSQETDGYTF TGTGCCAGCAGGTCGCAGGAAACAGATGGCTACACCTTC
TRBJ2-1 . TRBD2 TRBV6-5 CASSWTSGGNYNEQFF TGTGCCAGCAGTTGGACTAGCGGGGGGAACTACAATGAGCAGTTCTTC
TRBJ1-2 . . TRBV14 CASSQSLGGINYGYTF TGTGCCAGCAGCCAATCCTTGGGCGGGATTAACTATGGCTACACCTTC
TRBJ1-6 . . TRBV18 CASSPTSSRSTYNSPLHF TGTGCCAGCTCACCAACGTCGAGCAGGTCAACCTATAATTCACCCCTCCACTTT
TRBJ2-2 . TRBD2 TRBV10-2 CASSESSGGTGELFF TGCGCCAGCAGTGAGTCAAGCGGGGGGACGGGGGAGCTGTTTTTT
TRBJ1-3 . . TRBV10-3 CAIVGGGNTIYF TGTGCCATCGTAGGAGGTGGAAACACCATATATTTT
TRBJ1-6 . TRBD1 TRBV3-1/TRBV3-2 CASSQRDRNSPLHF TGTGCCAGCAGCCAAAGGGACAGGAATTCACCCCTCCACTTT
TRBJ1-1 few TRBD1 TRBV18 CASSPRGQGVLWNTEAFF TGTGCCAGCTCACCACGGGGACAGGGGGTATTATGGAACACTGAAGCTTTCTTT
TRBJ1-1 . TRBD1 TRBV29-1 CSVSGTGILNTEAFF TGCAGCGTCTCAGGGACAGGGATTTTGAACACTGAAGCTTTCTTT
TRBJ2-1 once TRBD1 TRBV6-5 CASSSGGSHNEQFF TGTGCCAGCAGTTCAGGGGGATCCCACAATGAGCAGTTCTTC
TRBJ2-3 . . TRBV24-1 CATSDLNDGDSTDTQYF TGTGCCACCAGTGATTTGAACGACGGAGATAGCACAGATACGCAGTATTTT
TRBJ2-2 . . TRBV24-1 CATSDSKFTGELFF TGTGCCACCAGTGACTCTAAGTTCACCGGGGAGCTGTTTTTT